Shown below are 5 T cell receptor beta chains from a single sample sequenced in a study of blood T cell repertoires in COVID-19. Assay used: immunoSEQ multiplex PCR; TCRdb lists only in-frame clones, some missing. This table has about 89,000 clones, about 91% appearing once. The sample was peripheral blood. These receptors were collected from a man aged 55 to 70 with acute or convalescent COVID-19.

This clone was counted once. V is TRBV24-1 and J is TRBJ2-1; 8 bases are shared with TRBD2. The CDR3 totals 15 residues. V shed 7 bases and J 2 bases; nucleotides not matched to a gene: 6. Germline lookup yields CDR1 KGHDR and CDR2 SFDVKD. The CDR3 region has the DNA TGTGCCACCAGCGAAACTAGCGGAGCCTACAATGAGCAGTTCTTC. This codes for CATSETSGAYNEQFF.

This chain's CDR3 is CASLHRPGLNNEQFF. The CDR3 DNA follows: TGTGCCAGCCTACATCGACCCGGACTAAACAATGAGCAGTTCTTC. This rearrangement joins TRBV7-8 to TRBJ2-1; possible D gene TRBD2, 6 bases. Germline CDR1 SGHVS, CDR2 FQNEAQ. V lost 8 bases and J 5 bases, leaving 19 bases between the germline ends. The CDR3 is made up of 15 amino acids.

The chain combines TRBV27 with TRBJ1-1; D gene unclear. The CDR3 has 13 amino acids. Trimming removed 3 bases at V and 5 bases at J, with 10 bases between. Germline V lookup: CDR1 MNHEY, CDR2 SMNVEV (reference sequence). The DNA of the CDR3 is TGTGCCAGCAGTTTGTTTGTTTCGACTGAAGCTTTCTTT. Protein product: CASSLFVSTEAFF.

V and J are TRBV27 and TRBJ1-6; 7 bases align to TRBD1. The CDR3 covers 15 residues. The V and J ends lost 7 bases and 6 bases, in that order; junction bases with no gene match: 9. CDR1 MNHEY and CDR2 SMNVEV come from the germline V gene (reference sequence). The CDR3 reads CASTKIQGVNSPLHF. The CDR3 DNA reads as TGTGCCAGCACCAAGATCCAGGGGGTTAATTCACCCCTCCACTTT.

The V call is TRBV7-2, the J call TRBJ1-5; tentatively, D is TRBD1 (6 bases). In germline, CDR1 is SGHTA, CDR2 FQGNSA. This CDR3 has 17 residues. V dropped 4 bases and J dropped 1 base, with 17 bases sitting between them. CDR3 in amino acids: CASSSGAEGISNQPQHF. In DNA form, the CDR3 reads TGTGCCAGCAGCTCAGGGGCCGAAGGGATAAGCAATCAGCCCCAGCATTTT.